The following is a T cell receptor (beta chain) sequence with its context. Its antigen is not known. These data originate in a study of cytomegalovirus exposure and HLA in healthy donors. Study-wide context: Of roughly 360 genotyped donors, 80% to 85% grouped in the Caucasian-associated ancestry cluster. Regarding the study as a whole: Accounts indicate the classifier identified cytomegalovirus status with strong specificity and sensitivity. Follow-up analysis found HLA locus-dependent TCR association rates, highest for DRB1 and lowest for HLA-C.

Germline lookup yields CDR1 LNHDA and CDR2 SQIVND (reference sequence). J was trimmed by 5 bases and V by 8 bases; bases with no gene match: 14. This CDR3 region has 15 residues. It was with 60 Vbeta and 13 Jbeta primers that the PCR ran. The repertoire was sequenced with immunoSEQ multiplex PCR; TCRdb's copy has only in-frame clones and lacks some. Of a few hundred thousand clones in the sample, approximately 83% were seen once. This clonotype originated in a girl aged 5 to 17 in good health and CMV-seronegative. The material sequenced was PBMCs. The chain links TRBV19 to TRBJ1-1; 7 bases fit TRBD1. CDR3: CASATHDRVRTEAFF. In DNA, the CDR3 is TGTGCCAGTGCGACCCATGACAGGGTAAGGACTGAAGCTTTCTTT.